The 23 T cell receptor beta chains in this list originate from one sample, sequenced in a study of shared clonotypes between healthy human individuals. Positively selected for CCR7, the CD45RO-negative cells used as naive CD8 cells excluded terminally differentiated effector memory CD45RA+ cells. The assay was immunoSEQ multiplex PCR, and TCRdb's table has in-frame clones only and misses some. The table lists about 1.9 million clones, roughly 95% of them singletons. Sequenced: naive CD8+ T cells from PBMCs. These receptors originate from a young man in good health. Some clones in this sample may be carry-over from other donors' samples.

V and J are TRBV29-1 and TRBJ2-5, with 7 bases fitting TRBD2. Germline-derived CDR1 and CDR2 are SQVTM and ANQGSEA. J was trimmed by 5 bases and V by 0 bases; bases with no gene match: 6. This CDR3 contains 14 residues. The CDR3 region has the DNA TGCAGCGTTGAAGAGGGGGGGAACTACGAGACCCAGTACTTC. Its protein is CSVEEGGNYETQYF.

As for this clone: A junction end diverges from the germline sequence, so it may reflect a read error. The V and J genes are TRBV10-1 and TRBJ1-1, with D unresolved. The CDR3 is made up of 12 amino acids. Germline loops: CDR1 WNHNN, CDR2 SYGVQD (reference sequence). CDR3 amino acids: CATSSGNTEAFF. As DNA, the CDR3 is TGCGCCACCAGTTCGGGGAACACTGAAGCTTTCTTT.

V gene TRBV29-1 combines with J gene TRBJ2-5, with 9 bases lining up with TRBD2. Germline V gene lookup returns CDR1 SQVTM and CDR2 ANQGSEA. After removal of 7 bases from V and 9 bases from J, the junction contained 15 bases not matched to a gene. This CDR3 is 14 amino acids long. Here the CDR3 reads CSARPTSGFLSQYF. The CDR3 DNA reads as TGCAGCGCTAGGCCGACTAGCGGTTTTTTGTCCCAGTACTTC.

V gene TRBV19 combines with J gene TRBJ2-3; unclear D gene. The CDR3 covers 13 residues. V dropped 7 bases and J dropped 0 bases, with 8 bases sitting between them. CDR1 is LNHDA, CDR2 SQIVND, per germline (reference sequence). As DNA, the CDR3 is TGTGCCAGTAAGAGAACTAGCACAGATACGCAGTATTTT. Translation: CASKRTSTDTQYF.

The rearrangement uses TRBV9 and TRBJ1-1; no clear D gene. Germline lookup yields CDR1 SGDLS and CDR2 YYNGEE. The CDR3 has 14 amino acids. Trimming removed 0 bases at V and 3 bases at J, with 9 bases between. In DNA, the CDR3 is TGTGCCAGCAGCGTAGGGGGAGAGTACACTGAAGCTTTCTTT. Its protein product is CASSVGGEYTEAFF.

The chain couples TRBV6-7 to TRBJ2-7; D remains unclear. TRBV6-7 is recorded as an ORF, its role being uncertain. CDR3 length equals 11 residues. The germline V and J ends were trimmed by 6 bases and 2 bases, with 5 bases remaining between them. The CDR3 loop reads CASRTPYEQYF. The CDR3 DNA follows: TGTGCCAGCAGAACACCCTACGAGCAGTACTTC.

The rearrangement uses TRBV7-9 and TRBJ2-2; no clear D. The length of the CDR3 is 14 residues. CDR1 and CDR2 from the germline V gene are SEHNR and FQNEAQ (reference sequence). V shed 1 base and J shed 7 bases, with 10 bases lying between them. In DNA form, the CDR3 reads TGTGCCAGCAGCTTAGGCGCCTACGTCGGGGAGCTGTTTTTT. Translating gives CASSLGAYVGELFF.

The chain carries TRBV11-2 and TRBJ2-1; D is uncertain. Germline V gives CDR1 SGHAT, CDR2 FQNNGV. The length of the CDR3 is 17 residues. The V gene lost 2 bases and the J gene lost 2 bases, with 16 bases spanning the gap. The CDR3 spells CASSLLIKSLPYNEQFF. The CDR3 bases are TGTGCCAGCAGCTTACTAATTAAATCTCTTCCCTACAATGAGCAGTTCTTC.

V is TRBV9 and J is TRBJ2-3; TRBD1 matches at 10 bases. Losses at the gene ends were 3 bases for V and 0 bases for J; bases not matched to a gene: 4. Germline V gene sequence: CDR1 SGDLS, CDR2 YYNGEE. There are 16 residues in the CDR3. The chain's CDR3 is CASSGPDRGSTDTQYF. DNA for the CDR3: TGTGCCAGCAGCGGACCGGACAGGGGGAGCACAGATACGCAGTATTTT.

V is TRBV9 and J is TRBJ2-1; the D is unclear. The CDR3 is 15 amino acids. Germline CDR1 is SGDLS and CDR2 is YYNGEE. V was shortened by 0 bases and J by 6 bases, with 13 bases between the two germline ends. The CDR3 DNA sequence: TGTGCCAGCAGCGTAGAGGTCGTAAACAGCAATGAGCAGTTCTTC. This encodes CASSVEVVNSNEQFF.

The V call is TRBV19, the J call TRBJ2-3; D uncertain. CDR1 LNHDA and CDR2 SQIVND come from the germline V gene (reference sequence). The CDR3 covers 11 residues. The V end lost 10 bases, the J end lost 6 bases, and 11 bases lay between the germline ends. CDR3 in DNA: TGTGCCACCCGAGAGTCGGATACGCAGTATTTT. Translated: CATRESDTQYF.

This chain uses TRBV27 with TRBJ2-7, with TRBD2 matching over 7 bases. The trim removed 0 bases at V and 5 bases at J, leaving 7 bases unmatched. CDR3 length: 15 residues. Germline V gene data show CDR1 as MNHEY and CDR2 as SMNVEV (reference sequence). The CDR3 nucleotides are TGTGCCAGCAGTTTATCCGGGAGGAGATCCGACGAGCAGTACTTC. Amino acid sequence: CASSLSGRRSDEQYF.

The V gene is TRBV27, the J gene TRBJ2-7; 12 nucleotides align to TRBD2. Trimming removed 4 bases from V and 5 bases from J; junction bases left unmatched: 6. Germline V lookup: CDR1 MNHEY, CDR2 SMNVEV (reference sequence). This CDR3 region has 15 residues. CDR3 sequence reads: CASSYSASGRDEQYF. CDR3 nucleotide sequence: TGTGCCAGCAGTTATTCGGCTAGCGGGAGGGACGAGCAGTACTTC.

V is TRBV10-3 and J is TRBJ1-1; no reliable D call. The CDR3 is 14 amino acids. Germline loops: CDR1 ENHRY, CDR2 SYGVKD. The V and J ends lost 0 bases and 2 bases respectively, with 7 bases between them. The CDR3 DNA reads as TGTGCCATCAGTGAGTCGATTCGAAACACTGAAGCTTTCTTT. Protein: CAISESIRNTEAFF.

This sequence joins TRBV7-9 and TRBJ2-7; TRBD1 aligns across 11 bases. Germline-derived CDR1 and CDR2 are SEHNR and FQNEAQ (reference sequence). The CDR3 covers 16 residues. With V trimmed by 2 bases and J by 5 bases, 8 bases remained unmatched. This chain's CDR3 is CASSLPFGQGAHEQYF. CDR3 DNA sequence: TGTGCCAGCAGCTTACCCTTTGGACAGGGGGCCCACGAGCAGTACTTC.

The CDR3 is CASSFPGVPYEQYF. The CDR3 DNA reads as TGTGCCAGCAGCTTCCCGGGGGTTCCCTACGAGCAGTACTTC. The V call is TRBV7-9, the J call TRBJ2-7; D possibly corresponds to TRBD2 (6 bases). This CDR3 region has 14 residues. The germline CDR1 and CDR2 sequences are SEHNR and FQNEAQ (reference sequence). Trimming took off 3 bases at V and 2 bases at J, with 11 bases between the two ends. Using reference TRBV7-9 and TRBJ2-7 for the parts outside the CDR3, the full variable domain is DTGVSQNPRHKITKRGQNVTFRCDPISEHNRLYWYRQTLGQGPEFLTYFQNEAQLEKSRLLSDRFSAERPKGSFSTLEIQRTEQGDSAMYLCASSFPGVPYEQYFGPGTRLTVT.

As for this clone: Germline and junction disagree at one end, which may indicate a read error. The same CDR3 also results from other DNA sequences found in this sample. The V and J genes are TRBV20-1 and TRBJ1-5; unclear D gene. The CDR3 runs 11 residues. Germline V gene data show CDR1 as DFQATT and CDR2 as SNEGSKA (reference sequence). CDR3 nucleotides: TGCAGTGCCTCTCCCGAAGAGCCCCAACATTTT. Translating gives CSASPEEPQHF.

Here the CDR3 DNA reads TGCGCCAGCAGCCAACGGGCAGGGGGCACTGAAGCTTTCTTT. Encoded protein: CASSQRAGGTEAFF. The chain has TRBV4-1 and TRBJ1-1; 7 bases align to TRBD1. Germline V CDR1 and CDR2: MGHRA, YSYEKL. The ends lost 2 bases at V and 4 bases at J; junction bases unmatched: 4. This CDR3 contains 14 residues.

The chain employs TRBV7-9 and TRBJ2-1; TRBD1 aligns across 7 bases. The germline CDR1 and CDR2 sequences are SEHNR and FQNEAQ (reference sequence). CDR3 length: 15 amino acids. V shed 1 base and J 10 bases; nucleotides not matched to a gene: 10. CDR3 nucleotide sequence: TGTGCCAGCAGCTTAGAAGACAGGGATAGTAAGGAGCAGTTCTTC. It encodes CASSLEDRDSKEQFF.

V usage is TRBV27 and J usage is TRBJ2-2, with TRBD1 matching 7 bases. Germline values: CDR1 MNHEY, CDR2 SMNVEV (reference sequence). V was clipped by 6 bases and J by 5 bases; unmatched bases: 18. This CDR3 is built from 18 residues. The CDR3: CASSSLALVRGFTGELFF. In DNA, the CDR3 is TGTGCCAGCAGCTCCTTGGCCCTAGTCAGGGGGTTTACCGGGGAGCTGTTTTTT.

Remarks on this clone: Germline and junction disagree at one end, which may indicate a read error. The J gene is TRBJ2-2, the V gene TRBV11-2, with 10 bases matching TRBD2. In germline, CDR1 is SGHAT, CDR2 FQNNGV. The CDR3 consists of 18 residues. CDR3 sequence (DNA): TGTGCCAGCAGCGGATACCCGGGACTAGCGAACACCGGGGAGCCAATCATTTTT. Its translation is CASSGYPGLANTGEPIIF.

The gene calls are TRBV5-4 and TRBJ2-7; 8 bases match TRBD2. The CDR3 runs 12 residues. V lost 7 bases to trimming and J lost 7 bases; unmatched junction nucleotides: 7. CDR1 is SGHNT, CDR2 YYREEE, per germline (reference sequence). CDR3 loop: CASGGTSKEQYF. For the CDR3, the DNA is TGTGCCAGCGGCGGGACTAGTAAAGAGCAGTACTTC. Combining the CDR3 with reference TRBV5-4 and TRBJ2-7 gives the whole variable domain ETGVTQSPTHLIKTRGQQVTLRCSSQSGHNTVSWYQQALGQGPQFIFQYYREEENGRGNFPPRFSGLQFPNYSSELNVNALELDDSALYLCASGGTSKEQYFGPGTRLTVT.

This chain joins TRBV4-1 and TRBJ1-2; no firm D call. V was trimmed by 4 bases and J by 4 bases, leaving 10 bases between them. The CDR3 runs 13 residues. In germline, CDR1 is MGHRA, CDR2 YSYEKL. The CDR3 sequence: CASSLPSGYGYTF. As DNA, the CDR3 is TGCGCCAGCAGCCTCCCGTCCGGCTATGGCTACACCTTC.